The clone carrying this TCR beta chain was counted at least ten times. The antigen is not known. The CDR3 length is 14 residues. The germline gives CDR1 MNHEY, CDR2 SVGAGI. The V end was cut by 6 bases, the J end by 0 bases, with 6 bases between. The data belong to a study of T cells after posttransplantation cyclophosphamide. TCRdb keeps only in-frame clones here, not all; method: immunoSEQ multiplex PCR. The sample yields around 34,000 clones, without any singletons. Study findings and constraints: Tissue-infiltrating T cells from skin or gut overlapped little with blood T cells. Later post-transplant blood repertoires were often dominated by donor CD8+ memory clones. Recipient CMV seropositivity and CMV reactivation strongly tracked TRB clonality.

The rearrangement joins TRBV6-5 to TRBJ2-6; D remains ambiguous. This TCR was recovered from a man aged 45 to 65 in good health, CMV-negative, and a related stem cell transplant donor. Sequenced material: PBMCs. The CDR3 region is CASRSHSGANVLTF. CDR3 coding DNA: TGTGCCAGCAGAAGCCACTCTGGGGCCAACGTCCTGACTTTC.